This T cell receptor (beta chain) was recovered during a study of monozygotic twins with cystic fibrosis. The protocol was immunoSEQ multiplex PCR, while the TCRdb copy is restricted to in-frame clones and leaves out a portion. The data hold 29,000 or so clones, with around four fifths observed a single time. This clonotype was obtained from a girl aged 2-15 years with cystic fibrosis. The specimen was blood.

CDR3 DNA: TGTGCAGCAGGTATTGCCACGGTAGAAGGTGGCTACACCTTC. Its protein is CAAGIATVEGGYTF. The J gene is TRBJ1-2, the V gene TRBV27, with D hard to call. The CDR3 spans 14 residues. CDR1 and CDR2 (germline): MNHEY, SMNVEV (reference sequence).